This T cell receptor (beta chain) was profiled in a study of T cell responses to AZD1222 COVID-19 vaccine. The data were produced by immunoSEQ multiplex PCR, yet TCRdb's version contains in-frame clones alone and is incomplete. The sample holds around 150,000 clones, just under 95% seen once. Remarks on this clone: Its antigen remains unidentified.

General study results and limits: Baseline serostatus was positive in only a handful of AZD1222 recipients. Nearly half of spike-specific TCRs reportedly target unmutated variant regions. The study found vaccine-associated CD4 TCRs spanning spike, dominant at 160-218 and 743-854. Most donors were white British, females outnumbered males, and clonal diversity was possibly underestimated.

The CDR3 is 12 residues long. Germline loops: CDR1 MGHRA, CDR2 YSYEKL. V was clipped by 5 bases and J by 7 bases; unmatched bases: 4. The sequenced sample was peripheral blood, obtained on day 0 of AZD1222 vaccination. V usage is TRBV4-1 and J usage is TRBJ1-2; TRBD1 matches at 7 bases. The sequence was collected from an adult in good health. CDR3 sequence reads: CASSLTGAGYTF. The DNA of the CDR3 is TGCGCCAGCAGCTTAACAGGGGCTGGCTACACCTTC.